The 22 T cell receptor beta chains reported below all come from one sample, sequenced in a study of human T cells and chemical hapten exposure. The time point: patch test 1, 2 weeks after DPC sensitization. The treatment denotes: therapeutic diphenylcyclopropenone sensitization with weekly scalp DPC. TCRdb independently ran MiXCR on the RACE reads; one entry per CDR3 protein. The sample records some 190,000 distinct CDR3 sequences, about a fifth being singletons. The starting material was whole blood, obtained in connection with sensitization to the hapten diphenylcyclopropenone (DPC). These receptors originate from a woman aged 45-59 years with alopecia areata. Some clones in this sample may be carry-over from other donors' samples.

The table lists this clonotype with a few counts. The genes are TRBV12-3 or TRBV12-4 and TRBJ1-3, with unresolved D. V lost 3 bases, J lost 2 bases, and 11 bases lay in between. The CDR3 is 15 residues long. The CDR3 region has the DNA TGTGCCAGCAGTTTGGACCTGGTCCCTGGAAACACCATATATTTT. Its protein is CASSLDLVPGNTIYF.

This chain links TRBV29-1 with TRBJ1-1; D remains ambiguous. This CDR3 spans 14 amino acids. The V gene lost 7 bases and the J gene lost 0 bases, with 15 bases spanning the gap. The germline gives CDR1 SQVTM, CDR2 ANQGSEA. The DNA for the CDR3 is TGCAGCGCCCGGAGAGGACCTATGAACACTGAAGCTTTCTTT. Its protein product is CSARRGPMNTEAFF.

This clonotype was counted a few times. The chain employs TRBV24-1 and TRBJ2-5; D is unresolved. This CDR3 contains 15 residues. Trimming stripped 4 bases from V and 5 bases from J, with 16 bases between. Germline V gene data show CDR1 as KGHDR and CDR2 as SFDVKD. The CDR3 sequence: CATSDSYEVRETQYF. DNA for the CDR3: TGTGCCACCAGTGACTCATATGAGGTCCGGGAGACCCAGTACTTC.

The CDR3 protein is CASSFPIHYGYTF. The CDR3 nucleotides read TGTGCCAGCAGTTTCCCCATTCACTATGGCTACACCTTC. The rearrangement links TRBV12-3 or TRBV12-4 to TRBJ1-2; D gene unclear. The CDR3 is 13 residues long. The V gene lost 3 bases and the J gene lost 3 bases, with 8 bases spanning the gap.

The chain recombines TRBV29-1 with TRBJ1-1, with no clear D. Germline CDR1 and CDR2: SQVTM and ANQGSEA. This CDR3 region has 13 residues. The V gene lost 4 bases and the J gene lost 3 bases, with 12 bases spanning the gap. CDR3 nucleotide sequence: TGCAGCGTTGTGGGCAGCTTGGACACTGAAGCTTTCTTT. This translates into CSVVGSLDTEAFF.

This clonotype was detected a few times. The J gene is TRBJ2-7, the V gene TRBV20-1; D may correspond to TRBD1 or TRBD2 (6 bases each). V shed 7 bases and J shed 2 bases, with 15 bases lying between them. From germline, CDR1 is DFQATT and CDR2 SNEGSKA (reference sequence). This CDR3 has 13 amino acids. The CDR3 here is CSGMFGGTYEQYF. CDR3 in DNA: TGCAGTGGGATGTTCGGGGGCACCTACGAGCAGTACTTC.

A few counts support this clonotype. The V and J genes are TRBV2 and TRBJ1-1; no clear D. V was shortened by 5 bases and J by 4 bases, with 17 bases between the two germline ends. CDR1 SNHLY and CDR2 FYNNEI come from the germline V gene. The CDR3 consists of 15 residues. The CDR3 loop reads CASSLEEPSSTEAFF. The CDR3 bases are TGTGCCAGCAGTTTGGAAGAGCCCTCGAGCACTGAAGCTTTCTTT.

This clonotype was observed a handful of times. V and J are TRBV10-3 and TRBJ2-3; no clear D gene. V lost 7 bases, J lost 0 bases, and 14 bases lay in between. Germline CDR1 is ENHRY and CDR2 is SYGVKD. The CDR3 is 15 amino acids. CDR3 coding DNA: TGTGCCATCAATAGGCGAGGTCAGAGCACAGATACGCAGTATTTT. This codes for CAINRRGQSTDTQYF.

About this clonotype itself: Since a much larger clone is just one base distant, this may be a read error. The chain recombines TRBV7-2 with TRBJ1-1; D is undetermined. CDR1 is SGHTA, CDR2 FQGNSA, per germline. V lost 0 bases and J 5 bases, leaving 13 bases between the germline ends. The CDR3 has 15 residues. This CDR3 is CASSLALTGVTEAFF. CDR3 in DNA: TGTGCCAGCAGCTTAGCACTGACCGGGGTGACTGAAGCTTTCTTT.

The chain recombines TRBV7-2 with TRBJ2-5; D ambiguous. There are 16 residues in the CDR3. V was clipped by 5 bases and J by 2 bases, with 18 bases between them. Germline V lookup: CDR1 SGHTA, CDR2 FQGNSA. The CDR3, as DNA: TGTGCCAGCAGCAAGTCCGCTTCCCGCGAACAAGAGACCCAGTACTTC. Translated: CASSKSASREQETQYF.

This clonotype was detected a few times. The V and J genes are TRBV4-2 and TRBJ2-3, with 11 bases identical to TRBD1. The ends lost 1 base at V and 8 bases at J; junction bases unmatched: 11. CDR3 size: 17 residues. Germline V lookup: CDR1 LGHNA, CDR2 YNFKEQ. CDR3 sequence reads: CASSQVTPDRGQGTQYF. CDR3 nucleotides: TGTGCCAGCAGCCAAGTCACCCCGGACAGGGGGCAAGGTACGCAGTATTTT.

The chain combines TRBV12-3 or TRBV12-4 with TRBJ2-1, with 10 bases fitting TRBD2. This CDR3 is built from 18 residues. V lost 4 bases and J lost 7; bases outside the gene matches: 16. CDR3 sequence reads: CASSSSKWVAGGINEQFF. CDR3 in DNA: TGTGCCAGCAGTTCCTCAAAGTGGGTAGCGGGAGGAATTAATGAGCAGTTCTTC.

The chain recombines TRBV15 with TRBJ2-1; 9 bases match TRBD1. The V gene's germline CDR1 is LNHNV and CDR2 YYDKDF (reference sequence). CDR3 length: 16 amino acids. Trimming cost V 0 bases and J 6 bases; bases outside gene matches: 6. The DNA for the CDR3 is TGTGCCACCAGCAGAGATCGGGGACAGGGCCCCAATGAGCAGTTCTTC. It translates to CATSRDRGQGPNEQFF.

The chain couples TRBV6-2 or TRBV6-3 to TRBJ2-7; D gene uncertain. Germline V CDR1 and CDR2: MNHEY, SVGEGT. V shed 8 bases and J shed 1 base, with 9 bases lying between them. CDR3 size: 12 residues. The CDR3 sequence is CASRDASYEQYF. The CDR3 DNA follows: TGTGCCAGCCGCGACGCGTCCTACGAGCAGTACTTC.

The table lists this clonotype with a few counts. The rearrangement links TRBV12-3 or TRBV12-4 to TRBJ2-1; the D gene could be TRBD1 or TRBD2 (5 bases each). CDR3 length equals 17 residues. Trimming pared 3 bases from V and 5 bases from J, leaving 20 bases between. CDR3 sequence: CASSFTRRQGPNNEQFF. The CDR3 bases are TGTGCCAGCAGTTTTACCCGTCGGCAGGGACCAAACAATGAGCAGTTCTTC.

This clonotype showed up just a few times. The rearrangement links TRBV10-2 to TRBJ2-3; perhaps TRBD1 as D (6 bases). There are 13 residues in the CDR3. Trimming pared 8 bases from V and 8 bases from J, leaving 17 bases between. Germline CDR1 and CDR2: WSHSY and SAAADI. CDR3 amino acids: CASGQTDQVTQYF. In DNA form, the CDR3 reads TGCGCCAGCGGACAGACAGATCAGGTTACGCAGTATTTT.

V and J are TRBV10-2 and TRBJ1-3, with 7 bases that match TRBD1. Per the germline V gene, CDR1 is WSHSY and CDR2 is SAAADI. The CDR3 is made up of 13 amino acids. Trimming took 6 bases from V and 4 from J; bases not matched to a gene: 3. The CDR3 sequence is CASRRDSGNTIYF. CDR3 bases: TGCGCCAGCAGGCGGGACAGCGGAAACACCATATATTTT.

This clonotype showed up just a few times. The V and J genes are TRBV7-9 and TRBJ2-3; D gene uncertain. CDR1 and CDR2 from the germline V gene are SEHNR and FQNEAQ (reference sequence). The CDR3 sequence is 13 residues long. Trimming removed 7 bases at V and 2 bases at J, with 10 bases between. The CDR3 loop reads CASTFGFTDTQYF. CDR3 nucleotides: TGTGCCAGCACGTTTGGCTTCACAGATACGCAGTATTTT.

The chain recombines TRBV9 with TRBJ1-1; D gene uncertain. Germline values: CDR1 SGDLS, CDR2 YYNGEE. V was clipped by 2 bases and J by 1 base, with 12 bases between them. The CDR3 sequence is 15 residues long. The CDR3 sequence: CASSVVGFWNTEAFF. CDR3 sequence (DNA): TGTGCCAGCAGCGTTGTGGGGTTTTGGAACACTGAAGCTTTCTTT.

Concerning this clonotype: A read error may account for a junction end that differs from germline. This rearrangement joins TRBV29-1 to TRBJ2-5, with D perhaps given as TRBD1 or TRBD2 (5 bases each). CDR3 length: 10 amino acids. The germline V gene encodes CDR1 SQVTM and CDR2 ANQGSEA. The CDR3 sequence: CSVDRDGGGF. The CDR3 nucleotides are TGCAGCGTTGACAGGGACGGCGGCGGTTTC.

The chain uses TRBV2 and TRBJ2-7, with D tentatively TRBD2 (5 bases). This CDR3 spans 14 amino acids. V was cut by 5 bases and J by 4 bases, with 15 bases left in between. Germline V lookup: CDR1 SNHLY, CDR2 FYNNEI. The CDR3: CASSLYIREYEQYF. The CDR3 bases are TGTGCCAGCAGTTTATATATTAGGGAGTACGAGCAGTACTTC.

The chain is built from TRBV3-1 and TRBJ2-7; 8 nucleotides match TRBD2. The germline V gene has CDR1 LGHDT and CDR2 YNNKEL (reference sequence). V trimming: 2 bases; J trimming: 2 bases; junction bases outside the gene matches: 2. This CDR3 comprises 14 residues. The CDR3 loop is CASSQTSGPYEQYF. For the CDR3, the DNA is TGTGCCAGCAGCCAAACTAGCGGCCCCTACGAGCAGTACTTC.